This is a list of T cell receptor beta chains from one sample in a study of metastatic and nonmetastatic thyroid tumors. TCRdb re-called clones from the PCR reads using MiXCR. The sample contains 85,000 to 95,000 clones, 14% to 15% of which appear only once. Sequences were obtained from blood. These receptors all stem from a female donor with papillary thyroid cancer or a benign thyroid nodule (not recorded which). Some clones in this sample may be carry-over from other donors' samples. The CDR3 runs from the conserved cysteine through the conserved F or W. Fields, in order: J gene, clone size, V gene, CDR3 length, D gene, CDR3 protein, CDR3 DNA. D genes are given only for firm matches. Clone size is given for some rows only: seen once, a few or many times, or a class if the clone is expanded.

TRBJ2-2,-,TRBV2,15,-,CASSGEGSHTGELFF,TGTGCCAGCAGTGGTGAGGGGTCCCACACCGGGGAGCTGTTTTTT
TRBJ1-2,many,TRBV12-3/TRBV12-4,12,TRBD1,CASSRQGFGYTF,TGTGCCAGCAGTCGACAGGGGTTTGGCTACACCTTC
TRBJ1-1,many,TRBV11-2,14,-,CASRKEADYTEAFF,TGTGCCAGCAGGAAGGAGGCTGACTACACTGAAGCTTTCTTT
TRBJ2-3,-,TRBV4-1,14,TRBD2,CASSRVGRGGETYF,TGCGCCAGCAGCCGGGTGGGGCGGGGGGGCGAAACGTATTTT
TRBJ2-2,many,TRBV7-3,13,-,CASSFEGTGELFF,TGTGCCAGCAGCTTTGAGGGCACCGGGGAGCTGTTTTTT
TRBJ2-5,many,TRBV11-2,15,-,CASSFSGLGQETQYF,TGTGCCAGCAGCTTTTCTGGGTTGGGTCAAGAGACCCAGTACTTC
TRBJ1-2,many,TRBV4-1,17,-,CASSPRSVGHSRDGYTF,TGCGCCAGCAGCCCAAGATCAGTAGGTCACTCGAGAGATGGCTACACCTTC
TRBJ2-3,-,TRBV5-1,14,-,CASSLDGFTDTQYF,TGCGCCAGCAGCTTGGATGGCTTCACAGATACGCAGTATTTT
TRBJ1-1,many,TRBV2,12,-,CASRAFNTEAFF,TGTGCCAGCAGAGCCTTTAACACTGAAGCTTTCTTT
TRBJ2-3,many,TRBV6-1,11,-,CASSYKNTQYF,TGTGCCAGCAGTTATAAGAATACGCAGTATTTT
TRBJ1-6,-,TRBV4-1,18,-,CASSQEVDTGPDNSPLHF,TGCGCCAGCAGCCAAGAGGTGGATACAGGGCCAGATAATTCACCCCTCCACTTT
TRBJ1-1,few,TRBV27,14,-,CASSPGTRGTEAFF,TGTGCCAGCAGCCCAGGGACCCGGGGAACTGAAGCTTTCTTT
TRBJ2-5,few,TRBV27,12,-,CASILTGETHYF,TGTGCCAGCATTTTAACGGGAGAGACCCATTACTTC
TRBJ2-2,many,TRBV24-1,13,-,CATSETNTGELFF,TGTGCCACCAGTGAAACGAACACTGGGGAGCTGTTTTTT
TRBJ2-6,many,TRBV6-1,16,-,CASSEAVGDGANVLTF,TGTGCCAGCAGTGAAGCGGTAGGGGATGGGGCCAACGTCCTGACTTTC
TRBJ1-1,-,TRBV27,13,-,CASVLGTNTEAFF,TGTGCCAGCGTACTCGGGACGAACACTGAAGCTTTCTTT
TRBJ2-7,-,TRBV5-1,17,TRBD1,CASSPWDRGEAYDEQYF,TGCGCCAGCAGCCCATGGGACAGGGGGGAGGCGTACGACGAGCAGTACTTC
TRBJ2-3,many,TRBV27,13,-,CASTRTATDTQYF,TGTGCCAGCACCAGGACAGCGACAGATACGCAGTATTTT
TRBJ2-4,many,TRBV5-4,14,-,CASSFTGNKNIQYF,TGTGCCAGCAGCTTCACAGGGAACAAAAACATTCAGTACTTC
TRBJ1-5,many,TRBV6-1,12,-,CASSEAGQPQHF,TGTGCCAGCAGTGAAGCGGGTCAGCCCCAGCATTTT
TRBJ2-7,many,TRBV27,13,-,CASRAQDNYEQYF,TGTGCCAGCAGGGCTCAGGATAACTACGAGCAGTACTTC
TRBJ2-1,many,TRBV24-1,13,-,CATSDGGLNEQFF,TGTGCCACCAGTGATGGGGGACTCAATGAGCAGTTCTTC
TRBJ2-1,few,TRBV6-6,17,TRBD2,CASRVGTSGGIYNEQFF,TGTGCCAGCAGGGTCGGGACTAGCGGGGGGATATACAATGAGCAGTTCTTC
TRBJ1-2,many,TRBV6-1,14,-,CASSDGGQHYGYTF,TGTGCCAGCAGTGATGGTGGACAGCACTATGGCTACACCTTC
TRBJ1-4,many,TRBV20-1,12,TRBD1,CSARGQNEKLFF,TGCAGTGCTAGGGGACAGAATGAAAAACTGTTTTTT
TRBJ2-3,many,TRBV6-1,15,-,CASSTRDSRSDTQYF,TGTGCCAGCAGTACCCGGGATTCCCGATCAGATACGCAGTATTTT
TRBJ2-7,-,TRBV6-2/TRBV6-3,19,TRBD2,CAGSYWTSGIPPRWYEQYF,TGTGCCGGCAGTTACTGGACTAGCGGGATCCCCCCCCGTTGGTACGAGCAGTACTTC
TRBJ2-2,many,TRBV7-8,16,TRBD2,CASSPSGGWLDGELFF,TGTGCCAGCAGCCCTAGCGGGGGGTGGTTGGACGGGGAGCTGTTTTTT
TRBJ2-2,many,TRBV20-1,16,TRBD1,CSARGSGQGYTGELFF,TGCAGTGCTAGAGGATCAGGACAGGGTTACACCGGGGAGCTGTTTTTT
TRBJ2-7,many,TRBV27,14,TRBD1,CASSLFSRGYEQYF,TGTGCCAGCAGTTTATTTTCCAGGGGGTACGAGCAGTACTTC
TRBJ1-1,many,TRBV5-5,14,TRBD1,CASSWTGMGTEAFF,TGTGCCAGCAGCTGGACAGGGATGGGCACTGAAGCTTTCTTT
TRBJ2-5,-,TRBV11-2,18,-,CASSSRLDVTGPGKTQYF,TGTGCCAGCAGCTCTCGACTAGATGTGACAGGTCCCGGAAAGACCCAGTACTTC
TRBJ1-5,many,TRBV28,18,-,CASSFVGGRGSLNQPQHF,TGTGCCAGCAGTTTTGTAGGGGGGCGAGGATCTCTCAATCAGCCCCAGCATTTT
TRBJ2-6,many,TRBV4-1,15,-,CASSQASSGANVLTF,TGCGCCAGCAGCCAAGCGAGCTCTGGGGCCAACGTCCTGACTTTC
TRBJ2-7,many,TRBV18,14,-,CASSSEIGGYEQYF,TGTGCCAGCTCATCGGAGATAGGGGGCTACGAGCAGTACTTC
TRBJ2-1,few,TRBV5-1,15,-,CASSFSGGSYNEKFF,TGCGCCAGCAGCTTTTCTGGGGGGTCATACAATGAGAAGTTCTTC
TRBJ2-7,-,TRBV6-2/TRBV6-3,12,-,CASSYARGEQYF,TGTGCCAGCAGTTACGCTAGGGGCGAGCAGTACTTC
TRBJ2-1,many,TRBV14,16,-,CASSPYGLSSYNEQFF,TGTGCCAGCAGCCCCTATGGCCTGAGCTCCTACAATGAGCAGTTCTTC
TRBJ2-3,many,TRBV10-3,12,-,CAIKPSTDTQYF,TGTGCCATCAAACCTAGCACAGATACGCAGTATTTT
TRBJ1-1,few,TRBV19,11,-,CASRNLCEAFF,TGTGCCAGTAGAAATTTGTGTGAAGCTTTCTTT
TRBJ2-5,many,TRBV6-1,16,-,CASRPPRQIREETQYF,TGTGCCAGCCGGCCCCCTAGACAGATCAGGGAGGAGACCCAGTACTTC
TRBJ2-5,few,TRBV7-6,20,TRBD2,CASSLVDTGTSGGHQETQYF,TGTGCCAGCAGCTTAGTCGATACCGGGACTAGCGGGGGCCATCAAGAGACCCAGTACTTC
TRBJ2-1,many,TRBV5-4,16,TRBD1,CASSSTAGGSYNEQFF,TGTGCCAGCAGCTCGACCGCAGGGGGCTCCTACAATGAGCAGTTCTTC
TRBJ1-1,-,TRBV20-1,12,-,CSARVFIREAFF,TGCAGTGCTAGAGTTTTTATCCGGGAAGCTTTCTTT
TRBJ2-3,many,TRBV30,15,-,CAWRTRAPKTGTQYF,TGTGCCTGGAGAACCAGGGCTCCCAAAACGGGTACGCAGTATTTT
TRBJ2-5,many,TRBV7-8,18,TRBD1,CASSLAGWTGEVEETQYF,TGTGCCAGCAGCTTAGCCGGTTGGACAGGGGAGGTAGAAGAGACCCAGTACTTC
TRBJ2-6,many,TRBV6-6,19,TRBD1,CASSRFQGQGAPGANVLTF,TGTGCCAGCAGTCGTTTTCAGGGACAGGGGGCGCCTGGGGCCAACGTCCTGACTTTC
TRBJ2-1,many,TRBV9,15,TRBD2,CASSVGAGGYNEQFF,TGTGCCAGCAGCGTAGGAGCGGGGGGGTACAATGAGCAGTTCTTC
TRBJ2-3,many,TRBV27,14,TRBD1,CASSWDRGRDTQYF,TGTGCCAGCAGTTGGGACAGGGGGCGGGATACGCAGTATTTT
TRBJ2-6,-,TRBV4-2,15,-,CASSQGLAGANVLAF,TGTGCCAGCAGCCAAGGTCTAGCTGGGGCCAACGTCCTGGCTTTC
TRBJ2-5,many,TRBV5-1,13,-,CASSTQAAETQYF,TGCGCCAGCAGCACACAAGCGGCGGAGACCCAGTACTTC
TRBJ2-7,many,TRBV7-7,15,TRBD2,CASSATSGGAGEQYF,TGTGCTAGCAGCGCCACTAGCGGGGGGGCTGGCGAGCAGTACTTC
TRBJ2-5,many,TRBV19,12,-,CASSTRTETQYF,TGTGCCAGTAGTACCCGTACGGAGACCCAGTACTTC
TRBJ1-2,many,TRBV11-2,16,TRBD1,CASSFLTRQGARGYTF,TGTGCCAGCAGCTTCTTAACGCGACAGGGGGCGAGAGGCTACACCTTC